Listed below are T cell receptor beta chains from one sample, sequenced in a study of T-cell reconstitution after alpha-beta-depleted transplantation in children. TCRdb analysed the PCR reads with MiXCR anew, one entry per CDR3 protein. The sample includes approximately 520,000 distinct CDR3 sequences, approximately 30% of them seen just once. Sequencing used PBMCs from the stem cell graft donor, obtained from the stem cell graft. These receptors originate from a human donor who donated a stem cell graft to a child with aplastic anemia. Each CDR3 is given with its conserved first and last residue. The order of the fields is V gene, CDR3 length, J gene, CDR3 protein.

TRBV5-5	14	TRBJ2-1	CASSIGGGGYEQFF
TRBV12-3/TRBV12-4	17	TRBJ2-4	CASSLARQGLAKNIQYF
TRBV12-3/TRBV12-4	17	TRBJ2-6	CASSFWFRGSGANVLTF
TRBV10-3	11	TRBJ1-1	CATRGAAEAFF
TRBV20-1	14	TRBJ1-1	CSAPHGGVNTEAFF
TRBV20-1	14	TRBJ2-3	CSARTYETTSAQYF
TRBV7-2	16	TRBJ1-2	CASSLGGTARGYGYTF
TRBV7-6	16	TRBJ2-7	CASSPRWTGNVYEQYF
TRBV28	16	TRBJ1-3	CASKSGTVDSGNTIYF
TRBV18	14	TRBJ1-2	CASSQTGMSYGYTF
TRBV12-3/TRBV12-4	13	TRBJ1-3	CASRILSGNTIYF
TRBV3-1	15	TRBJ2-2	CASSQDRFNTGELFF
TRBV9	15	TRBJ2-1	CASSVRGRGDNEQFF
TRBV6-5	13	TRBJ1-2	CASSYGGNYGYTF
TRBV6-1	14	TRBJ2-7	CASSPTGITYEQYF
TRBV20-1	15	TRBJ2-7	CSARPGAAGRDEQYF
TRBV6-5	15	TRBJ2-1	CASSSGTISYNEQFF
TRBV5-4	16	TRBJ1-3	CASSGQAGWSGNTIYF
TRBV19	14	TRBJ2-1	CASSIQGLYNEQFF
TRBV12-3/TRBV12-4	12	TRBJ1-2	CASSLLGQLYTF
TRBV5-6	14	TRBJ2-7	CASSFGQGQYEQYF
TRBV6-2/TRBV6-3	14	TRBJ2-1	CATLAGGSYNEQFF
TRBV7-6	15	TRBJ2-5	CASSLVYGMSETQYF
TRBV20-1	14	TRBJ1-1	CSAPTGGTNTEAFF
TRBV5-1	14	TRBJ2-3	CASSQGQGSDTQYF
TRBV28	15	TRBJ2-5	CASSLGTGAQETQYF
TRBV10-2	12	TRBJ2-1	CASRQTSNEQFF
TRBV27	13	TRBJ1-2	CASSQLSGNGYTF
TRBV6-1	15	TRBJ1-1	CASSPPAREGTEAFF
TRBV10-3	13	TRBJ1-1	CAIMGEANTEAFF
TRBV6-1	15	TRBJ2-2	CASKSSGDHTGELFF
TRBV25-1	13	TRBJ1-6	CASSESFYSPLHF
TRBV9	15	TRBJ1-1	CASSVEGGGTIEAFF
TRBV28	16	TRBJ2-7	CASSPLGLSLTLGQYF
TRBV20-1	14	TRBJ2-5	CSANPTADQETQYF
TRBV7-2	15	TRBJ1-1	CASSPTPRGGTEAFF
TRBV10-2	14	TRBJ1-5	CASSERRSNQPQHF
TRBV20-1	13	TRBJ1-1	CSATWTENTEAFF
TRBV28	16	TRBJ2-5	CASSFLAGIGEETQYF
TRBV12-3/TRBV12-4	13	TRBJ2-7	CASSLVLKDEQYF
TRBV20-1	13	TRBJ1-2	CSARVEVGYGYTF
TRBV29-1	12	TRBJ2-7	CSVEGQVYEQYF
TRBV29-1	15	TRBJ2-1	CSAYPGGVSYNEQFF
TRBV5-1	13	TRBJ1-2	CASSWTANYGYTF
TRBV28	14	TRBJ1-5	CASRVPQGSQPQHF
TRBV4-3	17	TRBJ2-1	CASSQDTGGDKYNEQFF
TRBV27	16	TRBJ1-2	CASSPGGRGADYGYTF
TRBV7-2	16	TRBJ2-1	CASSLARTGGTNEQFF
TRBV29-1	13	TRBJ2-3	CSVDTGDTDTQYF
TRBV5-8	16	TRBJ2-1	CASSLGGWGWQDEQFF
TRBV12-3/TRBV12-4	16	TRBJ2-1	CASSSLSGRGDNEQFF
TRBV27	14	TRBJ2-7	CASSNQARSGEQYF
TRBV19	15	TRBJ1-2	CASNPATVANYGYTF
TRBV5-5	14	TRBJ1-4	CASSPGQTNEKLFF
TRBV20-1	13	TRBJ1-2	CSARDVTGGGYTF
TRBV10-3	14	TRBJ2-1	CATPRREEYNEQFF
TRBV29-1	11	TRBJ1-1	CSVYGTVGAFF